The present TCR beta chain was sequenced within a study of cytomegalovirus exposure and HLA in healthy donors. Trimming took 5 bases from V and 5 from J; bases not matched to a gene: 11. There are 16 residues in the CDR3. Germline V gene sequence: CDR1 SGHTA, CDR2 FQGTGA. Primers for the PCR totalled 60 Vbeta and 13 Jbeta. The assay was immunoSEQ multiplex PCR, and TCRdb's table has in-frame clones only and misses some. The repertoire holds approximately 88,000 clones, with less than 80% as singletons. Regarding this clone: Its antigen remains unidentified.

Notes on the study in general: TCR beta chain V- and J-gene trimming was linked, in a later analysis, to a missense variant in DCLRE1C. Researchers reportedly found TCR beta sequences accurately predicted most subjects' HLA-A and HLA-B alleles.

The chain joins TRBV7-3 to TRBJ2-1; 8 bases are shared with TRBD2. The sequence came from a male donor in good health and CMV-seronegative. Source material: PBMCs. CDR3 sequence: CASSPIRSGGNNEQFF. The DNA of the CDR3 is TGTGCCAGCAGCCCGATTAGGAGCGGGGGTAACAATGAGCAGTTCTTC.